Included here is one T cell receptor (beta chain) sequence, with context. The data stem from a study of memory CD4+ T cells and cytomegalovirus serostatus. The sort gate was single viable CD3+CD4+CD8-CD45RO+ cells for memory CD4+ T cells. Sequencing used immunoSEQ multiplex PCR; TCRdb keeps in-frame clones, though not all of them. The sample carries approximately 40,000 clones, around 78% recorded once. Per germline, CDR1 LNHDA and CDR2 SQIVND (reference sequence). CDR3 size: 15 residues. V lost 2 bases, J lost 4 bases, and 14 bases lay in between. The sample consisted of memory CD4+ T cells from blood. The sequence derives from an adult in good health and CMV-seronegative. This chain links TRBV19 with TRBJ1-2; maybe TRBD1 (6 bases). The CDR3 DNA sequence: TGTGCCAGTAGTATAAGGGCCACAGGGCTCTATGGCTACACCTTC. Translating gives CASSIRATGLYGYTF. Full variable domain (rest looked up from reference TRBV19 and TRBJ1-2): DGGITQSPKYLFRKEGQNVTLSCEQNLNHDAMYWYRQDPGQGLRLIYYSQIVNDFQKGDIAEGYSVSREKKESFPLTVTSAQKNPTAFYLCASSIRATGLYGYTFGSGTRLTVV.